A selection of T cell receptor beta chains follows, all from one sample in a study of PD-1 blockade in classical Hodgkin lymphoma. Libraries were prepared by immunoSEQ multiplex PCR; TCRdb keeps only in-frame clonotypes and omits some of them. The table records around 24,000 clones, around 70% of them present only once. The starting material was peripheral blood mononuclear cells (PBMCs), obtained before the second cycle of nivolumab. These receptor sequences come from a human donor with classical Hodgkin lymphoma. CDR3s include the opening cysteine and the closing phenylalanine or tryptophan. The order of the fields is D gene, V gene, clone size, J gene, CDR3 protein, CDR3 DNA. D genes are given only for firm matches. Size is omitted from some rows. Given values are once, few, many or a class for expanded clones.

d_gene: NA
v_gene: TRBV28
abundance: NA
j_gene: TRBJ1-2
CDR3aa: CASSWDGIGGYGYTF
CDR3nt: TGTGCCAGCAGTTGGGACGGGATTGGAGGGTATGGCTACACCTTC

d_gene: NA
v_gene: TRBV6-5
abundance: NA
j_gene: TRBJ1-1
CDR3aa: CASSYGQNTEAFF
CDR3nt: TGTGCCAGCAGTTACGGTCAGAACACTGAAGCTTTCTTT

d_gene: NA
v_gene: TRBV6-5
abundance: NA
j_gene: TRBJ1-4
CDR3aa: CASSYQDSYEKLFF
CDR3nt: TGTGCCAGCAGTTACCAAGACAGCTATGAAAAACTGTTTTTT

d_gene: NA
v_gene: TRBV11-2
abundance: NA
j_gene: TRBJ1-4
CDR3aa: CASSLVGEKLFF
CDR3nt: TGTGCCAGCAGCTTAGTAGGGGAAAAACTGTTTTTT

d_gene: NA
v_gene: TRBV28
abundance: few
j_gene: TRBJ2-7
CDR3aa: CASNEGTVYEQYF
CDR3nt: TGTGCCAGCAATGAAGGGACGGTCTACGAGCAGTACTTC

d_gene: TRBD1
v_gene: TRBV28
abundance: once
j_gene: TRBJ2-7
CDR3aa: CASRPSGTGPYEQYF
CDR3nt: TGTGCCAGCAGACCATCCGGGACAGGGCCCTACGAGCAGTACTTC

d_gene: NA
v_gene: TRBV6-5
abundance: NA
j_gene: TRBJ1-2
CDR3aa: CASRQDFSGVYGYTF
CDR3nt: TGTGCCAGCAGACAGGACTTTTCGGGGGTCTATGGCTACACCTTC

d_gene: TRBD1
v_gene: TRBV5-5
abundance: NA
j_gene: TRBJ2-3
CDR3aa: CATGPGQGATDTQYF
CDR3nt: TGTGCCACCGGCCCGGGACAGGGGGCGACAGATACGCAGTATTTT

d_gene: TRBD1
v_gene: TRBV14
abundance: NA
j_gene: TRBJ1-1
CDR3aa: CASSQGGDRGRYTEAFF
CDR3nt: TGTGCCAGCAGCCAAGGAGGAGACAGGGGGCGATACACTGAAGCTTTCTTT

d_gene: NA
v_gene: TRBV29-1
abundance: few
j_gene: TRBJ1-4
CDR3aa: CSVAASQHEKLFF
CDR3nt: TGCAGCGTTGCCGCGAGTCAACACGAAAAACTGTTTTTT

d_gene: TRBD1
v_gene: TRBV7-9
abundance: NA
j_gene: TRBJ2-3
CDR3aa: CASSRRGRDSSTDTQYF
CDR3nt: TGTGCCAGCAGCCGCAGGGGGCGGGATTCTAGCACAGATACGCAGTATTTT

d_gene: NA
v_gene: TRBV4-1
abundance: NA
j_gene: TRBJ1-1
CDR3aa: CASSQERGAGYTEAFF
CDR3nt: TGCGCCAGCAGCCAAGAACGAGGGGCGGGATACACTGAAGCTTTCTTT

d_gene: NA
v_gene: TRBV5-1
abundance: NA
j_gene: TRBJ2-1
CDR3aa: CASSLAWNEQFF
CDR3nt: TGCGCCAGCAGTTTGGCTTGGAATGAGCAGTTCTTC

d_gene: NA
v_gene: TRBV28
abundance: NA
j_gene: TRBJ1-2
CDR3aa: CATLGYGYTF
CDR3nt: TGTGCCACCCTCGGCTATGGCTACACCTTC

d_gene: TRBD2
v_gene: TRBV28
abundance: few
j_gene: TRBJ2-3
CDR3aa: CASSQTSGGDPDTQYF
CDR3nt: TGTGCCAGCAGCCAGACTAGCGGGGGGGATCCAGATACGCAGTATTTT

d_gene: NA
v_gene: TRBV9
abundance: NA
j_gene: TRBJ2-1
CDR3aa: CASSGGSSYNEQFF
CDR3nt: TGTGCCAGCAGCGGTGGGAGCTCCTACAATGAGCAGTTCTTC

d_gene: NA
v_gene: TRBV6-5
abundance: NA
j_gene: TRBJ1-1
CDR3aa: CASSWQGNTEAFF
CDR3nt: TGTGCCAGCAGTTGGCAGGGGAACACTGAAGCTTTCTTT

d_gene: NA
v_gene: TRBV7-2
abundance: NA
j_gene: TRBJ2-7
CDR3aa: CASRPGQPCEQYF
CDR3nt: TGTGCCAGCAGACCGGGACAACCTTGCGAGCAGTACTTC

d_gene: NA
v_gene: TRBV10-3
abundance: NA
j_gene: TRBJ1-2
CDR3aa: CAISQGVDGYTF
CDR3nt: TGTGCCATCAGCCAGGGCGTCGATGGCTACACCTTC

d_gene: NA
v_gene: TRBV6-5
abundance: NA
j_gene: TRBJ2-6
CDR3aa: CASEPSRGANVLTF
CDR3nt: TGTGCCAGCGAACCTTCGAGAGGGGCCAACGTCCTGACTTTC

d_gene: NA
v_gene: TRBV6-5
abundance: few
j_gene: TRBJ2-3
CDR3aa: CASSPTTDTQYF
CDR3nt: TGTGCCAGCAGCCCCACGACCGATACGCAGTATTTT

d_gene: NA
v_gene: TRBV27
abundance: NA
j_gene: TRBJ2-5
CDR3aa: CASSLYGLNQETQYF
CDR3nt: TGTGCCAGCAGTTTATACGGGCTAAACCAAGAGACCCAGTACTTC

d_gene: TRBD2
v_gene: TRBV7-9
abundance: NA
j_gene: TRBJ2-3
CDR3aa: CASSLRGLAGADTQYF
CDR3nt: TGTGCCAGCAGCTTACGAGGACTAGCGGGGGCTGATACGCAGTATTTT

d_gene: NA
v_gene: TRBV29-1
abundance: NA
j_gene: TRBJ2-7
CDR3aa: CSVGFRGDEQYF
CDR3nt: TGCAGCGTTGGGTTCAGGGGCGACGAGCAGTACTTC

d_gene: NA
v_gene: TRBV30
abundance: few
j_gene: TRBJ2-3
CDR3aa: CAWSAGVRLVSTDTQYF
CDR3nt: TGTGCCTGGAGTGCAGGCGTTCGACTAGTCAGCACAGATACGCAGTATTTT

d_gene: TRBD1
v_gene: TRBV6-6
abundance: once
j_gene: TRBJ2-7
CDR3aa: CASSYEGAESEQYF
CDR3nt: TGTGCCAGCAGTTACGAGGGGGCTGAAAGCGAGCAGTACTTC

d_gene: TRBD1
v_gene: TRBV6-6
abundance: NA
j_gene: TRBJ1-6
CDR3aa: CASSYGQGSNSPLHF
CDR3nt: TGTGCCAGCAGTTACGGACAGGGGAGTAATTCACCCCTCCACTTT

d_gene: NA
v_gene: TRBV7-2
abundance: NA
j_gene: TRBJ2-7
CDR3aa: CASSLDPYYEQYF
CDR3nt: TGTGCCAGCAGCCTTGACCCCTACTACGAGCAGTACTTC

d_gene: NA
v_gene: TRBV2
abundance: NA
j_gene: TRBJ1-1
CDR3aa: CASRVRQANTEAFF
CDR3nt: TGTGCCAGCAGGGTGAGACAGGCGAACACTGAAGCTTTCTTT

d_gene: TRBD2
v_gene: TRBV9
abundance: few
j_gene: TRBJ2-4
CDR3aa: CASSVAAGGAKNIQYF
CDR3nt: TGTGCCAGCAGCGTGGCAGCCGGGGGGGCCAAAAACATTCAGTACTTC

d_gene: NA
v_gene: TRBV6-6
abundance: once
j_gene: TRBJ2-7
CDR3aa: CASRGATEQYF
CDR3nt: TGTGCCAGCCGGGGGGCAACCGAGCAGTACTTC

d_gene: TRBD1
v_gene: TRBV28
abundance: NA
j_gene: TRBJ1-4
CDR3aa: CASSGQAATNEKLFF
CDR3nt: TGTGCCAGCAGTGGACAGGCGGCAACTAATGAAAAACTGTTTTTT

d_gene: TRBD2
v_gene: TRBV18
abundance: NA
j_gene: TRBJ2-3
CDR3aa: CASSPGEGSTDTQYF
CDR3nt: TGTGCCAGCTCACCAGGGGAGGGGAGCACAGATACGCAGTATTTT

d_gene: NA
v_gene: TRBV28
abundance: few
j_gene: TRBJ2-5
CDR3aa: CASSLAGADRETQYF
CDR3nt: TGTGCCAGCAGTTTAGCCGGGGCTGACAGGGAGACCCAGTACTTC

d_gene: NA
v_gene: TRBV27
abundance: once
j_gene: TRBJ1-2
CDR3aa: CASSLGAFYGYTF
CDR3nt: TGTGCCAGCAGTTTGGGAGCGTTCTATGGCTACACCTTC

d_gene: NA
v_gene: TRBV29-1
abundance: NA
j_gene: TRBJ2-7
CDR3aa: CSFCKGTYEQYF
CDR3nt: TGCAGCTTTTGTAAGGGCACCTACGAGCAGTACTTC

d_gene: NA
v_gene: TRBV11-2
abundance: NA
j_gene: TRBJ2-6
CDR3aa: CASSQTGYGANVLTF
CDR3nt: TGTGCCAGCAGTCAGACAGGTTATGGGGCCAACGTCCTGACTTTC

d_gene: NA
v_gene: TRBV27
abundance: NA
j_gene: TRBJ1-4
CDR3aa: CASSLNGLNEKLFF
CDR3nt: TGTGCCAGCAGTTTAAATGGTCTTAATGAAAAACTGTTTTTT

d_gene: NA
v_gene: TRBV6-6
abundance: few
j_gene: TRBJ2-7
CDR3aa: CASSTSGTSGTYEQYF
CDR3nt: NA

d_gene: TRBD1
v_gene: TRBV4-1
abundance: NA
j_gene: TRBJ2-7
CDR3aa: CASTIRTGAYEQYF
CDR3nt: TGCGCCAGCACTATCCGGACAGGGGCCTACGAGCAGTACTTC

d_gene: NA
v_gene: TRBV7-3
abundance: NA
j_gene: TRBJ2-3
CDR3aa: CASSLRGVGTQYF
CDR3nt: TGTGCCAGCAGCTTAAGGGGTGTCGGCACGCAGTATTTT

d_gene: NA
v_gene: TRBV28
abundance: many
j_gene: TRBJ2-7
CDR3aa: CASSSPSSYEQYF
CDR3nt: TGTGCCAGCAGTTCCCCTAGCTCCTACGAGCAGTACTTC

d_gene: NA
v_gene: TRBV6-5
abundance: NA
j_gene: TRBJ2-3
CDR3aa: CASSPEAQVGQYF
CDR3nt: TGTGCCAGCAGTCCCGAGGCCCAGGTAGGGCAGTATTTT

d_gene: TRBD1
v_gene: TRBV11-2
abundance: NA
j_gene: TRBJ2-3
CDR3aa: CASTWDRATDTQYF
CDR3nt: TGTGCCAGCACGTGGGACAGGGCCACAGATACGCAGTATTTT

d_gene: NA
v_gene: TRBV5-5
abundance: NA
j_gene: TRBJ1-2
CDR3aa: CASSLVKGGGYTF
CDR3nt: TGTGCCAGCAGCTTGGTGAAGGGCGGGGGCTACACCTTC

d_gene: NA
v_gene: TRBV29-1
abundance: NA
j_gene: TRBJ2-2
CDR3aa: CSVVGPGGSGELFF
CDR3nt: TGCAGCGTTGTAGGGCCAGGGGGGTCCGGGGAGCTGTTTTTT

d_gene: TRBD2
v_gene: TRBV6-5
abundance: NA
j_gene: TRBJ2-3
CDR3aa: CASSLSGGLTDTQYF
CDR3nt: TGTGCCAGCAGTCTTAGCGGGGGTCTCACAGATACGCAGTATTTT

d_gene: TRBD1
v_gene: TRBV28
abundance: NA
j_gene: TRBJ1-1
CDR3aa: CASSLWTGGDTEAFF
CDR3nt: TGTGCCAGCAGTTTATGGACAGGGGGGGACACTGAAGCTTTCTTT

d_gene: TRBD1
v_gene: TRBV7-6
abundance: few
j_gene: TRBJ1-2
CDR3aa: CASSPETGNYGYTF
CDR3nt: TGTGCCAGCAGCCCCGAGACAGGGAACTATGGCTACACCTTC